This T cell receptor beta chain was sequenced during a study of CD8 T cells in ankylosing spondylitis (dated by TCRdb to the late 2010s). Regarding the research as a whole: To find TCR variants linked to disease, the study profiled T cell receptor beta repertoires in ankylosing spondylitis patients and healthy donors. Peripheral blood samples were taken, and synovial fluid was additionally collected from ankylosing spondylitis patients. In total, the full study cohort was made up of some 110 healthy donors and 25 or so ankylosing spondylitis patients.

Sequenced on an Illumina HiSeq 2500. Quantitative 5'-RACE with molecular barcodes was used to prepare TCR beta libraries. In the source study's methods: To identify disease-linked TCR variants, a new computational method was used, one built on a probabilistic model of VDJ rearrangement. The public reads were run again by TCRdb, first through fastp at Q25 and then through MiXCR, and only productive beta chains were kept. When rows share a CDR3 protein, they turn into one entry using the most common DNA and genes. These V and J calls derive from TCRdb rather than the authors' analysis. Counted in this sample were 670,000 or so distinct CDR3 sequences; around a fifth of them appeared once. About 20% of the sample is held by the ten biggest clonotypes. Overall study outcomes, separate from this receptor: A TCR beta motif of 7 or 8 highly homologous amino acid variants appeared characteristic of blood from ankylosing spondylitis patients. Significant enrichment of the disease-linked clones was reported in matched synovial fluid samples from ankylosing spondylitis patients. Some TCR beta motif variants had previously been reported in synovial fluid and blood of reactive arthritis patients, which suggested common disease-initiation mechanisms. A CD8+ phenotype was shown by the disease-linked clones, which were found at relatively low frequencies in peripheral blood.

This clonotype was seen a handful of times. Its specific antigen is unknown. No base quality values were provided; no much bigger clone lies one nucleotide off. The CDR3 goes from the cysteine to the phenylalanine over 13 residues. This entry keeps only the CDR3 DNA: 39 bases, framed from base 1. From a lookup of the germline V gene, CDR1 and CDR2 are SGHTA and FQGNSA. V loses 5 bases of germline sequence and J loses 7 bases, and the interval between the two ends is 12 bases. Material for sequencing was blood, either unsorted or a sorted T cell fraction (not recorded which). The TCR was taken from a male donor with ankylosing spondylitis. Rearrangement joined TRBV7-2 to TRBJ1-5; the D gene is not confidently resolved. The CDR3 corresponds to CASSVDLAQPQHF. Read as DNA, the sequence is TGTGCCAGCAGCGTGGACCTTGCGCAGCCCCAGCATTTT. With the portions outside the CDR3 filled from the reference TRBV7-2 and TRBJ1-5 genes, the complete variable region becomes GAGVSQSPSNKVTEKGKDVELRCDPISGHTALYWYRQSLGQGLEFLIYFQGNSAPDKSGLPSDRFSAERTGGSVSTLTIQRTQQEDSAVYLCASSVDLAQPQHFGDGTRLSIL.